This T cell receptor (beta chain) appears in the sequencing data of a study of cytomegalovirus exposure and HLA in healthy donors. 60 Vbeta and 13 Jbeta primers were used in PCR. TCRdb's copy holds only in-frame clones and misses some; the assay was immunoSEQ multiplex PCR. The table lists over 200,000 clones, more than 60% of them singletons. The CDR3 has 16 amino acids. This clone was counted a single time. Sequenced sample: PBMCs. The rearrangement joins TRBV21-1 to TRBJ1-1; TRBD1, the table's D call, lacks a check against the DNA. TRBV21-1 is a listed pseudogene. The clonotype was recovered from a woman in her twenties or thirties in good health and CMV-seronegative. CDR3 loop: CASSKAAGTANTEAFF. CDR3 nucleotides: TGTGCCAGCAGCAAAGCCGCTGGGACAGCGAACACTGAAGCTTTCTTT.